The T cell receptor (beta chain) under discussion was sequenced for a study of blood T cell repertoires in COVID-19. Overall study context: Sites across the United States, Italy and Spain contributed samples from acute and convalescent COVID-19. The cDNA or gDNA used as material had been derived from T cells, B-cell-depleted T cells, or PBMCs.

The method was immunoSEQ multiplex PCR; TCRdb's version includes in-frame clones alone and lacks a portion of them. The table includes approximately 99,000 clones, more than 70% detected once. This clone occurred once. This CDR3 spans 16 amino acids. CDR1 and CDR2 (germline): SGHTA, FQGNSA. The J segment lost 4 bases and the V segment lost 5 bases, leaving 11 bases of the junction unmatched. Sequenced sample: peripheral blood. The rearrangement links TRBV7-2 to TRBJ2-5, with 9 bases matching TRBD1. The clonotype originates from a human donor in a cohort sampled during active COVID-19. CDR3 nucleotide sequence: TGTGCCAGCAGCCCGGGACAGGGCAGGGGTCCAGAGACCCAGTACTTC. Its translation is CASSPGQGRGPETQYF.